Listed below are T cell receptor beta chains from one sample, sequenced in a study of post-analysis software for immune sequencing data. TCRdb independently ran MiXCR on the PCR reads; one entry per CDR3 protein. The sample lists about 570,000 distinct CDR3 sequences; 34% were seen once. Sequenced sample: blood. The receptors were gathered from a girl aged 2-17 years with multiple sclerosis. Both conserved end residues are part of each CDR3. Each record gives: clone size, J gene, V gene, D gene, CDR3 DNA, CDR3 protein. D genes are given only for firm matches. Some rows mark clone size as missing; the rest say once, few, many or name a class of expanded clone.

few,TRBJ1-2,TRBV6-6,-,TGTGCCAGCAGTTATGGCCGAGCTAACTATGGCTACACCTTC,CASSYGRANYGYTF
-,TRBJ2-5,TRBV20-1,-,TGCAGTGCATACGGACTTTACCAAGAGACCCAGTACTTC,CSAYGLYQETQYF
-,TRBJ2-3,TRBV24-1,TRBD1,TGTGCCACCAGTGATTTGAAGGGGGCCCGTGGTACGCAGTATTTT,CATSDLKGARGTQYF
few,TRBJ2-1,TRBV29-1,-,TGCAGCGTTGAATATGGGGACAATGAGCAGTTCTTC,CSVEYGDNEQFF
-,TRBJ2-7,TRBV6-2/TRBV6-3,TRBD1,TGTGCCAGCAGTTACGTCAGACAGGGGGCGGTCGAGCAGTACTTC,CASSYVRQGAVEQYF
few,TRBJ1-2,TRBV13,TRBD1,TGTGCCAGCAGCTACGACAGGGACCATGGCTACACCTTC,CASSYDRDHGYTF
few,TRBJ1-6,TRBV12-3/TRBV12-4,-,TGTGCCAGCAGTGGCGACGGCAATTCACCCCTCCACTTT,CASSGDGNSPLHF
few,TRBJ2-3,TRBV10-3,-,TGTGCCATCAGTGAGGCCCCCCCCCAGACAGTCGATAATACGCAGTATTTT,CAISEAPPQTVDNTQYF
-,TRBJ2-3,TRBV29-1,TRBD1,TGCAGCGTTGACCCCAGGGGGCAGGGCACAGATACGCAGTATTTT,CSVDPRGQGTDTQYF
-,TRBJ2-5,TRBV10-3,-,TGTGCCATCAGCCGAGGTCCTCAAGAGACCCAGTACTTC,CAISRGPQETQYF
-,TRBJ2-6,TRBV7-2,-,TGTGCCAGCAGCTCCTCAGTTTTCGGCCTGGGCTCTGGGGCCAACGTCCTGACTTTC,CASSSSVFGLGSGANVLTF
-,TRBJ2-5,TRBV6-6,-,TGTGCCAGCAGTTACTCGATGATATCCCAAGAGACCCAGTACTTC,CASSYSMISQETQYF
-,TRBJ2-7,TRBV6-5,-,TGTGCCAGCAGCTACGGGACACCGTACGAGCAGTACTTC,CASSYGTPYEQYF
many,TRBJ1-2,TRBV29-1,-,TGCAGCGTTGACAGCTATGGCTACACCTTC,CSVDSYGYTF
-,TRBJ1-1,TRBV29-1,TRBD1,TGCAGCGTTGAGGCAGGGGGCACTGAAGCTTTCTTT,CSVEAGGTEAFF
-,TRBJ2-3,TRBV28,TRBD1,TGTGCCAGCAGTCAGACGACAGGGGCCGGAGATACGCAGTATTTT,CASSQTTGAGDTQYF
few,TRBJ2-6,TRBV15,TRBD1,TGTGCCACCTGGGACAGGGGGGTCGCTGGGGCCAACGTCCTGACTTTC,CATWDRGVAGANVLTF